Listed below are T cell receptor beta chains from one sample, sequenced in a study of beta chain features in type 1 diabetes. The protocol was immunoSEQ multiplex PCR, while the TCRdb copy is restricted to in-frame clones and leaves out a portion. The data show hundreds of thousands of clones, with over 10% seen just once and approximately 0.015% held by the top ten. The source material was naive CD4+ T cells from blood. The source is a man aged 18 to 29 in good health. CDR3s include the opening cysteine and the closing phenylalanine or tryptophan. Fields, in order: V gene, clone size, D gene, J gene, CDR3 protein, CDR3 DNA. A D gene is named only where the DNA matches it firmly. The size of a clone is reported for some rows only, either as once, few or many, or as a class for expanded clones.

v_call: TRBV28
clone_size: few
d_call: TRBD2
j_call: TRBJ2-7
cdr3_aa: CASSMRASSGSYEQYF
cdr3_nt: TGTGCCAGCTCTATGCGGGCGTCTAGCGGGAGCTACGAGCAGTACTTC

v_call: TRBV7-8
clone_size: NA
d_call: NA
j_call: TRBJ2-1
cdr3_aa: CASSLGANYNEQFF
cdr3_nt: TGTGCCAGCAGCTTAGGGGCGAACTACAATGAGCAGTTCTTC

v_call: TRBV29-1
clone_size: NA
d_call: TRBD1
j_call: TRBJ2-7
cdr3_aa: CSVSRDRYYEQYF
cdr3_nt: TGCAGCGTTTCCCGGGACAGGTACTACGAGCAGTACTTC

v_call: TRBV30
clone_size: NA
d_call: NA
j_call: TRBJ1-5
cdr3_aa: CAWSVSGGNQPQHF
cdr3_nt: TGTGCCTGGAGTGTATCAGGTGGCAATCAGCCCCAGCATTTT

v_call: TRBV5-1
clone_size: NA
d_call: NA
j_call: TRBJ2-1
cdr3_aa: CASSGGQISYNEQFF
cdr3_nt: TGCGCCAGCAGCGGCGGACAGATCTCCTACAATGAGCAGTTCTTC

v_call: TRBV7-3
clone_size: NA
d_call: NA
j_call: TRBJ1-1
cdr3_aa: CASRLPSGENTEAFF
cdr3_nt: TGTGCCAGCAGGTTACCCTCCGGGGAGAACACTGAAGCTTTCTTT

v_call: TRBV7-9
clone_size: NA
d_call: NA
j_call: TRBJ1-2
cdr3_aa: CASSLDEQGYGYTF
cdr3_nt: TGTGCCAGCAGCTTAGATGAACAGGGCTATGGCTACACCTTC

v_call: TRBV18
clone_size: NA
d_call: NA
j_call: TRBJ1-4
cdr3_aa: CASSPGFGTEGDEKLFF
cdr3_nt: TGTGCCAGCTCACCAGGGTTCGGTACGGAAGGAGATGAAAAACTGTTTTTT

v_call: TRBV4-2
clone_size: few
d_call: TRBD1
j_call: TRBJ2-3
cdr3_aa: CASRGRQGVTDTQYF
cdr3_nt: TGTGCCAGCAGGGGGCGGCAGGGGGTCACAGATACGCAGTATTTT

v_call: TRBV7-2
clone_size: few
d_call: NA
j_call: TRBJ2-1
cdr3_aa: CASSPERVNEQFF
cdr3_nt: TGTGCCAGCAGCCCCGAGAGGGTCAATGAGCAGTTCTTC

v_call: TRBV30
clone_size: NA
d_call: NA
j_call: TRBJ1-1
cdr3_aa: CAWSVRGVSEAFF
cdr3_nt: TGTGCCTGGAGTGTACGGGGTGTCTCTGAAGCTTTCTTT

v_call: TRBV6-5
clone_size: few
d_call: TRBD1
j_call: TRBJ1-1
cdr3_aa: CASRETGTGTTEAFF
cdr3_nt: TGTGCCAGCAGGGAGACCGGGACAGGGACCACTGAAGCTTTCTTT

v_call: TRBV7-6
clone_size: few
d_call: NA
j_call: TRBJ2-3
cdr3_aa: CASSLRPGGSTDTQYF
cdr3_nt: TGTGCCAGCAGCTTACGTCCGGGGGGCTCAACAGATACGCAGTATTTT

v_call: TRBV9
clone_size: NA
d_call: TRBD1
j_call: TRBJ2-3
cdr3_aa: CASSRQGSTDTQYF
cdr3_nt: TGTGCCAGCAGTCGACAGGGAAGCACAGATACGCAGTATTTT

v_call: TRBV5-4
clone_size: NA
d_call: TRBD2
j_call: TRBJ2-3
cdr3_aa: CASSPATSGMVGNTDTQYF
cdr3_nt: TGTGCCAGCAGCCCGGCAACTAGCGGGATGGTCGGAAACACAGATACGCAGTATTTT

v_call: TRBV27
clone_size: NA
d_call: TRBD1
j_call: TRBJ1-4
cdr3_aa: CASTAGGLAEKLFF
cdr3_nt: TGTGCCAGCACGGCAGGGGGTCTCGCTGAAAAACTGTTTTTT

v_call: TRBV7-2
clone_size: few
d_call: TRBD2
j_call: TRBJ2-1
cdr3_aa: CASSGASGSSSYNEQFF
cdr3_nt: TGTGCCAGCAGCGGAGCTAGCGGGAGTAGTTCCTACAATGAGCAGTTCTTC

v_call: TRBV4-2
clone_size: NA
d_call: NA
j_call: TRBJ1-6
cdr3_aa: CASSQERSFARYTPLHF
cdr3_nt: TGTGCCAGCAGCCAAGAGAGATCCTTCGCCAGGTACACACCCCTCCACTTT

v_call: TRBV28
clone_size: NA
d_call: NA
j_call: TRBJ2-7
cdr3_aa: CASSLSTGFPYEQYF
cdr3_nt: TGTGCCAGCAGTTTATCAACAGGGTTCCCCTACGAGCAGTACTTC

v_call: TRBV9
clone_size: few
d_call: NA
j_call: TRBJ1-2
cdr3_aa: CASSVEGLGYGYTF
cdr3_nt: TGTGCCAGCAGCGTAGAGGGGTTAGGGTATGGCTACACCTTC

v_call: TRBV20-1
clone_size: few
d_call: NA
j_call: TRBJ2-1
cdr3_aa: CSANRRDEQFF
cdr3_nt: TGCAGTGCTAATCGGCGGGATGAGCAGTTCTTC

v_call: TRBV30
clone_size: few
d_call: NA
j_call: TRBJ1-2
cdr3_aa: CAWSSGRNYGYTF
cdr3_nt: TGTGCCTGGAGTTCAGGGAGGAACTATGGCTACACCTTC

v_call: TRBV2
clone_size: NA
d_call: NA
j_call: TRBJ1-4
cdr3_aa: CASSGPSGTNEKLFF
cdr3_nt: TGTGCCAGCAGTGGACCCTCGGGGACTAATGAAAAACTGTTTTTT

v_call: TRBV28
clone_size: few
d_call: NA
j_call: TRBJ2-1
cdr3_aa: CASVRDKYNEQFF
cdr3_nt: TGTGCCAGCGTACGGGACAAATACAATGAGCAGTTCTTC

v_call: TRBV30
clone_size: NA
d_call: NA
j_call: TRBJ2-1
cdr3_aa: CAWAQAFNEQFF
cdr3_nt: TGTGCCTGGGCGCAGGCTTTCAATGAGCAGTTCTTC

v_call: TRBV7-2
clone_size: once
d_call: NA
j_call: TRBJ1-1
cdr3_aa: CASSLGSENTEAFF
cdr3_nt: TGTGCCAGCAGCTTAGGTTCAGAGAACACTGAAGCTTTCTTT

v_call: TRBV30
clone_size: NA
d_call: TRBD1
j_call: TRBJ1-3
cdr3_aa: CAWSALQGAISGNTIYF
cdr3_nt: TGTGCCTGGAGTGCCCTACAGGGGGCCATCTCTGGAAACACCATATATTTT

v_call: TRBV2
clone_size: NA
d_call: TRBD1
j_call: TRBJ1-1
cdr3_aa: CASSDQGVWNTEAFF
cdr3_nt: TGTGCCAGCAGTGACCAGGGGGTTTGGAACACTGAAGCTTTCTTT

v_call: TRBV5-8
clone_size: NA
d_call: TRBD1
j_call: TRBJ1-5
cdr3_aa: CASSRQGPNQPQHF
cdr3_nt: TGTGCCAGCAGCCGACAGGGACCTAATCAGCCCCAGCATTTT

v_call: TRBV4-1
clone_size: NA
d_call: TRBD1
j_call: TRBJ2-7
cdr3_aa: CASSQDDRGREQYF
cdr3_nt: TGCGCCAGCAGCCAAGATGACAGGGGTCGCGAGCAGTACTTC

v_call: TRBV5-1
clone_size: few
d_call: TRBD1
j_call: TRBJ1-2
cdr3_aa: CASSSGTAGYGYTF
cdr3_nt: TGCGCCAGCAGCTCAGGGACAGCAGGCTATGGCTACACCTTC